This T cell receptor (beta chain) is drawn from a study of blood T cell repertoires in COVID-19. In the original analysis: It was from reference gene primer amplification that nucleated cell counts were estimated. Clones were sequenced by immunoSEQ multiplex PCR, and TCRdb holds only the in-frame ones, with some missing. V and J calls plus clone size are reproduced from that table; the DNA served to infer D and trimming. The sample yields 150,000 to 200,000 clones, 79% seen once. This sequence was found in a man aged 55 to 70 with active or convalescent COVID-19. The sequenced material came from peripheral blood.

The CDR3 nucleotides read TGTGCCAGCAGCCAGATCGGGAGCAATGAAAAACTGTTTTTT. It codes for CASSQIGSNEKLFF. The chain is built from TRBV3-1 (or the pseudogene TRBV3-2) and TRBJ1-4; D gene ambiguous. Germline V gene data show CDR1 as LGHDT and CDR2 as YNNKEL (reference sequence). V was pared by 3 bases and J by 5 bases, with 10 bases between. The CDR3 length is 14 residues.